This T cell receptor (beta chain) comes out of a study of T cell changes during pregnancy in multiple sclerosis. The germline CDR1 and CDR2 sequences are SGHTS and YDEGEE. Germline trimming cut 9 bases from V and 2 bases from J; bases unmatched to any gene: 6. The CDR3 length is 13 residues. The sample holds one count of this clone. Produced via immunoSEQ multiplex PCR; TCRdb's table is partial and in-frame only. The sample includes 30,000 or so clones, 80% to 90% of them seen just once. The receptor was isolated from a female donor with multiple sclerosis, enrolled in a pregnancy study. The chain employs TRBV5-8 and TRBJ2-3; 7 bases are shared with TRBD1. The sequenced sample was CD4+ T cells from peripheral blood mononuclear cells, obtained in the second trimester of pregnancy. The CDR3: CATADRATDTQYF. The CDR3 DNA sequence: TGTGCCACCGCAGACAGGGCCACAGATACGCAGTATTTT.